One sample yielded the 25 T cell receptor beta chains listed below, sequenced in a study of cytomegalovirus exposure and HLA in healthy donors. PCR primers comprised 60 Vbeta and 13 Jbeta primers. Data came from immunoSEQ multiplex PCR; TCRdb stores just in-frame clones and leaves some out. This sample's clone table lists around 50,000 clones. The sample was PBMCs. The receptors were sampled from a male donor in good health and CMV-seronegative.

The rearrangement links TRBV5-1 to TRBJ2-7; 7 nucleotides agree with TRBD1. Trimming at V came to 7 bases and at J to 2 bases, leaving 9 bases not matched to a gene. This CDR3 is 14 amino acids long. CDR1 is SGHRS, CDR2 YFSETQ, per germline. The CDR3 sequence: CASGINRGPYEQYF. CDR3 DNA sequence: TGCGCCAGCGGGATTAACAGGGGTCCCTACGAGCAGTACTTC. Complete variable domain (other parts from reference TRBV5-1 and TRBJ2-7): KAGVTQTPRYLIKTRGQQVTLSCSPISGHRSVSWYQQTPGQGLQFLFEYFSETQRNKGNFPGRFSGRQFSNSRSEMNVSTLELGDSALYLCASGINRGPYEQYFGPGTRLTVT.

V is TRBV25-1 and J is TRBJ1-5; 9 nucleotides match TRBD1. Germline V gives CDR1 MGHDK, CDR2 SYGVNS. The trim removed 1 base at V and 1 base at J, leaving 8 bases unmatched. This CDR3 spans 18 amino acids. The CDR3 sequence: CASSESPTGQGSNQPQHF. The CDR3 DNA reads TGTGCCAGCAGTGAATCCCCAACTGGACAGGGGAGCAATCAGCCCCAGCATTTT.

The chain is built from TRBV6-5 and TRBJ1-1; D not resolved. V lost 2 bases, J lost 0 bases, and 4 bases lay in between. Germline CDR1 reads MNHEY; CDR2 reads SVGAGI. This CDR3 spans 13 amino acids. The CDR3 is CASSYVMNTEAFF. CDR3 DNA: TGTGCCAGCAGTTACGTAATGAACACTGAAGCTTTCTTT.

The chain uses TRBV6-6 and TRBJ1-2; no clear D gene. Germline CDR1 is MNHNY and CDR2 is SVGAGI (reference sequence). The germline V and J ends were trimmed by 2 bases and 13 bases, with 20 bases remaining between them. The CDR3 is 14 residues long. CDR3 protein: CASSYVEDILSGTF. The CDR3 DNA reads TGTGCCAGCAGTTACGTAGAAGACATACTCTCCGGCACCTTC.

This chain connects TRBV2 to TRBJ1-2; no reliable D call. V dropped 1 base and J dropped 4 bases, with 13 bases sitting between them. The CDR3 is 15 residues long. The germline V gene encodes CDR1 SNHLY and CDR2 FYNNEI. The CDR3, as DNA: TGTGCCAGCAGTGAAGGGAGGAGAACTGCCTATGGCTACACCTTC. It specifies CASSEGRRTAYGYTF.

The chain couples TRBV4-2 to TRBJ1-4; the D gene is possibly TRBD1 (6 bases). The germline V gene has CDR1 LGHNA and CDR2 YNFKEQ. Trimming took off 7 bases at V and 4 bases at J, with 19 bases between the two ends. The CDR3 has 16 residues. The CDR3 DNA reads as TGTGCCAGCACGCCGCACCCGGACAGCCTTAATGAAAAACTGTTTTTT. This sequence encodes CASTPHPDSLNEKLFF.

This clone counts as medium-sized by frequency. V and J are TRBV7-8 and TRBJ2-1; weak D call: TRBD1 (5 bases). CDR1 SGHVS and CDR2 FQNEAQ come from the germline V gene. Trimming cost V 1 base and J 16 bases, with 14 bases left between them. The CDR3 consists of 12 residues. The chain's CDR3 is CASSLEGRAGFF. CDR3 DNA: TGTGCCAGCAGCTTAGAGGGCAGGGCCGGATTCTTC.

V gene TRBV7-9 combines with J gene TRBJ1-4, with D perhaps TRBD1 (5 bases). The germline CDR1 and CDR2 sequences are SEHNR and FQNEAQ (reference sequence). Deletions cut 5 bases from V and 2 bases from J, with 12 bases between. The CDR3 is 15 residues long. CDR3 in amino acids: CASSPPPGTNEKLFF. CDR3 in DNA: TGTGCCAGCAGCCCCCCCCCAGGGACTAATGAAAAACTGTTTTTT.

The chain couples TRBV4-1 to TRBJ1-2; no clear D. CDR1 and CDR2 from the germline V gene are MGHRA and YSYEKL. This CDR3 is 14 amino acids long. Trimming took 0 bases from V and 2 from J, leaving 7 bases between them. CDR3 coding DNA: TGCGCCAGCAGCCAAGAAGCGGACAACTATGGCTACACCTTC. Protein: CASSQEADNYGYTF.

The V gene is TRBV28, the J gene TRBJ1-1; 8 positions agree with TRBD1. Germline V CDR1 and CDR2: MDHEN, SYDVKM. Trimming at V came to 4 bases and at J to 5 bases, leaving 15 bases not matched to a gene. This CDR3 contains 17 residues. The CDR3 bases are TGTGCCAGCAGTTACTTATTAATGGGACAGGATAGGACTGAAGCTTTCTTT. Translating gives CASSYLLMGQDRTEAFF.

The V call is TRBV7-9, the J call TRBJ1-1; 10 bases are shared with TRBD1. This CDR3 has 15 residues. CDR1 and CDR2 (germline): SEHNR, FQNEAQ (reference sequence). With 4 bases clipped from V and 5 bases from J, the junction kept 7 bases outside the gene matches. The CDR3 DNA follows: TGTGCCAGCAGCTCCAGACAGGGGGCAGGAACTGAAGCTTTCTTT. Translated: CASSSRQGAGTEAFF. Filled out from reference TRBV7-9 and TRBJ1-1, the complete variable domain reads DTGVSQNPRHKITKRGQNVTFRCDPISEHNRLYWYRQTLGQGPEFLTYFQNEAQLEKSRLLSDRFSAERPKGSFSTLEIQRTEQGDSAMYLCASSSRQGAGTEAFFGQGTRLTVV.

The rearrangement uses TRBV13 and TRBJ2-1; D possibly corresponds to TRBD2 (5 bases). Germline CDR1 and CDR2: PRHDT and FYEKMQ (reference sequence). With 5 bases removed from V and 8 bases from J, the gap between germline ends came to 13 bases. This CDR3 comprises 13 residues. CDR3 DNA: TGTGCCAGCAGCCCCCGTCTCGGGGATGAGCAGTTCTTC. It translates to CASSPRLGDEQFF. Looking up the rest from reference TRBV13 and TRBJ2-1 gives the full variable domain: AAGVIQSPRHLIKEKRETATLKCYPIPRHDTVYWYQQGPGQDPQFLISFYEKMQSDKGSIPDRFSAQQFSDYHSELNMSSLELGDSALYFCASSPRLGDEQFFGPGTRLTVL.

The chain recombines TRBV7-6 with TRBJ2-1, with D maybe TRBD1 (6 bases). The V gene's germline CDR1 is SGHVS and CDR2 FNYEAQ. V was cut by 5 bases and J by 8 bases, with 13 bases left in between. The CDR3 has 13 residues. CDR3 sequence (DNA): TGTGCCAGCAGCCAACACCAGGGGTATGAGCAGTTCTTC. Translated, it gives CASSQHQGYEQFF.

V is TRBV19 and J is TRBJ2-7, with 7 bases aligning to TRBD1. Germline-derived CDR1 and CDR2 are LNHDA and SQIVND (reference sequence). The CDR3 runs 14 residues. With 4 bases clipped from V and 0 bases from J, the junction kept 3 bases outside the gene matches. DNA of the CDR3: TGTGCCAGTAGTAACAGGGGAGCCTCCTACGAGCAGTACTTC. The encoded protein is CASSNRGASYEQYF.

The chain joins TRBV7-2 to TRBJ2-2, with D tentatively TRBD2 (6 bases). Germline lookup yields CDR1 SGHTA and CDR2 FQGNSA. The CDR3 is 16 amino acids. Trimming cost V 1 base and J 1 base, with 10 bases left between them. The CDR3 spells CASSLVGGRNTGELFF. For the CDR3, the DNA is TGTGCCAGCAGCTTAGTCGGGGGAAGGAACACCGGGGAGCTGTTTTTT.

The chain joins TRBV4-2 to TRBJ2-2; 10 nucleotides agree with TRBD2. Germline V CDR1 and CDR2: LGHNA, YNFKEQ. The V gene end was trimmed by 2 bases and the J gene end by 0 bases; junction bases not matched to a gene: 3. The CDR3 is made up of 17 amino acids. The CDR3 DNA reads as TGTGCCAGCAGCCAACTAGCGGGGGCCGCGAACACCGGGGAGCTGTTTTTT. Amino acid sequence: CASSQLAGAANTGELFF.

The CDR3 sequence: CASSFLSYEQYF. The CDR3 DNA reads TGTGCCAGCAGCTTTTTGAGCTACGAGCAGTACTTC. The genes are TRBV5-6 and TRBJ2-7; D unresolved. The CDR3 spans 12 residues. Germline V gene lookup returns CDR1 SGHDT and CDR2 YYEEEE. The V end lost 2 bases, the J end lost 3 bases, and 6 bases lay between the germline ends.

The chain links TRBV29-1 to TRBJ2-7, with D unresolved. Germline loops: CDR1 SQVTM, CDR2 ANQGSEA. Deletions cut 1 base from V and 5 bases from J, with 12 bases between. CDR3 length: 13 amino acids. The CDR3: CSVEGLSVDEQYF. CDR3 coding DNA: TGCAGCGTTGAAGGGCTTTCTGTGGACGAGCAGTACTTC.

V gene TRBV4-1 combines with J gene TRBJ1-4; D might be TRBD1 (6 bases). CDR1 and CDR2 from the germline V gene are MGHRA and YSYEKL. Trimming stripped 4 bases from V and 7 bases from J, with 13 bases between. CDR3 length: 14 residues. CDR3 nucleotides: TGCGCCAGCAGCCGGACAGCGAGGGGTGAAAAACTGTTTTTT. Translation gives CASSRTARGEKLFF.

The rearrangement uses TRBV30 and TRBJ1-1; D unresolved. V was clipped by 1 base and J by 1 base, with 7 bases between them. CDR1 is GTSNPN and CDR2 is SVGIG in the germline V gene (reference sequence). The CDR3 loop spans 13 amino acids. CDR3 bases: TGTGCCTGGAGTGCGGGGTGGAACACTGAAGCTTTCTTT. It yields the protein CAWSAGWNTEAFF.

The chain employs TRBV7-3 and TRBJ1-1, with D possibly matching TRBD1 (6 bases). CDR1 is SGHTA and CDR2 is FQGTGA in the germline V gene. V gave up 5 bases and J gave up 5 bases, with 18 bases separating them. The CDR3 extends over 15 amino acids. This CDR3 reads CASSPHESGETEAFF. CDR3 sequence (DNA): TGTGCCAGCAGCCCTCATGAGTCAGGGGAGACTGAAGCTTTCTTT. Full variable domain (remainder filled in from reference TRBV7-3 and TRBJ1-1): GAGVSQTPSNKVTEKGKYVELRCDPISGHTALYWYRQSLGQGPEFLIYFQGTGAADDSGLPNDRFFAVRPEGSVSTLKIQRTERGDSAVYLCASSPHESGETEAFFGQGTRLTVV.

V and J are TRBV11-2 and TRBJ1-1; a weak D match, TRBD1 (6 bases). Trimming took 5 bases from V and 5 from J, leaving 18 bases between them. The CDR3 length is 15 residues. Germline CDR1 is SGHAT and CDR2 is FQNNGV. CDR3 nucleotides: TGTGCCAGCAGCACCCTACAGGGAGGGGGGACTGAAGCTTTCTTT. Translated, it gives CASSTLQGGGTEAFF.

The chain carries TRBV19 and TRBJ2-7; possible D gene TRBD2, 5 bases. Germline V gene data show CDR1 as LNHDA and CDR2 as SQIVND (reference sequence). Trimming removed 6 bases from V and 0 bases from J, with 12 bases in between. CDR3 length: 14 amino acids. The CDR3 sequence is CASREEASSYEQYF. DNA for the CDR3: TGTGCCAGTAGGGAGGAAGCGAGCTCCTACGAGCAGTACTTC. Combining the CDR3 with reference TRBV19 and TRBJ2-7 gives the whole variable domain DGGITQSPKYLFRKEGQNVTLSCEQNLNHDAMYWYRQDPGQGLRLIYYSQIVNDFQKGDIAEGYSVSREKKESFPLTVTSAQKNPTAFYLCASREEASSYEQYFGPGTRLTVT.

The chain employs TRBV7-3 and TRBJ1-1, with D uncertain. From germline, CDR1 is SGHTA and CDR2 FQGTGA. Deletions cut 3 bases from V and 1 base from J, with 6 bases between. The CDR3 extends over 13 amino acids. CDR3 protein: CASSFNRNTEAFF. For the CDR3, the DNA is TGTGCCAGCAGCTTTAACAGGAACACTGAAGCTTTCTTT. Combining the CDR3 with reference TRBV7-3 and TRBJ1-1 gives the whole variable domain GAGVSQTPSNKVTEKGKYVELRCDPISGHTALYWYRQSLGQGPEFLIYFQGTGAADDSGLPNDRFFAVRPEGSVSTLKIQRTERGDSAVYLCASSFNRNTEAFFGQGTRLTVV.

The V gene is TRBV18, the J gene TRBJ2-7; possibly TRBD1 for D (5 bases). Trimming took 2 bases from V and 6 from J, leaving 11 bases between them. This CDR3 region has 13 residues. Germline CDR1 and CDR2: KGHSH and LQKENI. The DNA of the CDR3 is TGTGCCAGCTCACCAGAGCAGGGTGGCGAGCAGTACTTC. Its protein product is CASSPEQGGEQYF.